Listed here is a single T cell receptor (beta chain). The data belong to a study of blood T cell repertoires in COVID-19. Looking at the study overall: Acute and convalescent COVID-19 samples came from the United States, Italy and Spain. From T cells, B-cell-depleted T cells, or PBMCs came the material, which was cDNA or gDNA.

V lost 3 bases and J lost 2; bases outside the gene matches: 9. CDR3 length equals 17 residues. Germline loops: CDR1 SGHNT, CDR2 YYREEE (reference sequence). Original analysis: Nucleated cell number was recorded as an estimate derived from reference gene primer amplification. Assay used: immunoSEQ multiplex PCR; TCRdb lists only in-frame clones, some missing. The V and J calls and clone size are taken from that table; D and trimming were inferred from the DNA. The sample shows under 75,000 clones, around four fifths of them seen only once. This TCR came from a woman between 65 and 79 years old with acute or convalescent COVID-19. The specimen sequenced was peripheral blood. The rearrangement uses TRBV5-4 and TRBJ1-3; TRBD1 agrees at 9 bases. CDR3: CASSYRQGEPPGNTIYF. The CDR3 DNA reads TGTGCCAGCAGCTACCGACAGGGGGAGCCTCCTGGAAACACCATATATTTT.